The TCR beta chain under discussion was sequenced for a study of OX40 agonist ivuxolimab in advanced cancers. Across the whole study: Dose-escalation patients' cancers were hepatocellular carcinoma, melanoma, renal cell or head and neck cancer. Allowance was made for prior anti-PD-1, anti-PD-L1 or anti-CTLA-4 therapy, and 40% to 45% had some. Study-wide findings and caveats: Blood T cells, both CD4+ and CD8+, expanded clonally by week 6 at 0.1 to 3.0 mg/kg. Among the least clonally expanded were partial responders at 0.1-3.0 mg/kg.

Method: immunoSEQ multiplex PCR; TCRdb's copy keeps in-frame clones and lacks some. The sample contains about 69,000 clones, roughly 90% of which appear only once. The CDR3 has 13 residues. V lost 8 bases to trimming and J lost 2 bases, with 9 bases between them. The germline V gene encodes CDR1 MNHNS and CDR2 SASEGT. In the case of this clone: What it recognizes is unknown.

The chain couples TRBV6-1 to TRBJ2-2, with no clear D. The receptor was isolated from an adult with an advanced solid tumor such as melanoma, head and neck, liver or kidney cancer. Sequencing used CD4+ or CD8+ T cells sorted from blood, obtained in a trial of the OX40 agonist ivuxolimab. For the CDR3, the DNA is TGTGCCAGCGTGCAGGTTAACACCGGGGAGCTGTTTTTT. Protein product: CASVQVNTGELFF.